The 24 T cell receptor beta chains below all came from one sample that was sequenced in a study of T cell responses to AZD1222 COVID-19 vaccine. Sequenced by immunoSEQ multiplex PCR; TCRdb stores in-frame clones only, minus some. The sample consists of about 150,000 clones, roughly 88% of them appearing once. Sequenced material: peripheral blood, taken on day 0 of AZD1222 vaccination. The source is an adult in good health.

This chain links TRBV12-5 with TRBJ2-1; D is ambiguous. Germline V gene lookup returns CDR1 LGHNT and CDR2 FRNRAP. Trimming took 7 bases from V and 1 from J, leaving 11 bases between them. The CDR3 runs to 14 residues. CDR3 nucleotides: TGTGCTAGTGTCCCTCGAGGATCCTACAATGAGCAGTTCTTC. This encodes CASVPRGSYNEQFF.

V is TRBV15 and J is TRBJ2-5; D not resolved. The V and J ends lost 1 base and 0 bases respectively, with 9 bases between them. Germline loops: CDR1 LNHNV, CDR2 YYDKDF (reference sequence). The CDR3 loop spans 15 amino acids. In DNA, the CDR3 is TGTGCCACCAGCAGAGGGTATCAGGACCAAGAGACCCAGTACTTC. As protein: CATSRGYQDQETQYF.

The gene calls are TRBV19 and TRBJ1-2, with no clear D. Looked up from germline, CDR1 is LNHDA and CDR2 is SQIVND (reference sequence). V shed 3 bases and J shed 8 bases, with 16 bases lying between them. The CDR3 has 14 amino acids. CDR3 sequence (DNA): TGTGCCAGTAGTATGTGGACGGAGAGGGAAGGCTACACCTTC. It yields the protein CASSMWTEREGYTF.

This chain links TRBV21-1 with TRBJ2-1; the D call in the table, TRBD2, was not verified against the DNA. TRBV21-1 is a recognized pseudogene. The CDR3 spans 24 residues. CDR3 residues: CASSKVHPGQKTGTSGGTYNEQFF. CDR3 sequence (DNA): TGTGCCAGCAGCAAAGTCCATCCGGGACAGAAAACCGGGACTAGCGGGGGAACCTACAATGAGCAGTTCTTC.

This chain joins TRBV11-2 and TRBJ2-2; D uncertain. This CDR3 has 15 residues. Germline loops: CDR1 SGHAT, CDR2 FQNNGV. Trimming left V 3 bases short and J 0 bases short, with 8 bases between. CDR3 sequence: CASSFDTANTGELFF. The CDR3 nucleotides read TGTGCCAGCAGCTTTGACACCGCGAACACCGGGGAGCTGTTTTTT.

This sequence joins TRBV6-5 and TRBJ2-4; D may correspond to TRBD1 or TRBD2 (5 bases each). The CDR3 runs 14 residues. Germline CDR1 is MNHEY and CDR2 is SVGAGI. Trimming removed 6 bases from V and 4 bases from J, with 13 bases in between. In nucleotides, the CDR3 is TGTGCCAGCAGGGGAACGGGGCAGAAAAACATTCAGTACTTC. Protein product: CASRGTGQKNIQYF.

This clone was seen a single time. The V call is TRBV6-5, the J call TRBJ1-4; tentatively, D is TRBD1 (6 bases). Trimming took off 6 bases at V and 0 bases at J, with 8 bases between the two ends. The CDR3 runs to 14 residues. The V gene's germline CDR1 is MNHEY and CDR2 SVGAGI. In nucleotides, the CDR3 is TGTGCCAGCAGCCGGACAGCAACTAATGAAAAACTGTTTTTT. Residues: CASSRTATNEKLFF.

The J gene is TRBJ1-5, the V gene TRBV4-1; possibly TRBD1 for D (5 bases). The V and J ends lost 1 base and 4 bases respectively, with 11 bases between them. Germline-derived CDR1 and CDR2 are MGHRA and YSYEKL. This CDR3 comprises 15 residues. The CDR3 here is CASSQGTKRNQPQHF. The CDR3 bases are TGCGCCAGCAGCCAAGGGACAAAACGGAATCAGCCCCAGCATTTT.

V is TRBV9 and J is TRBJ2-7, with D maybe TRBD1 (6 bases). V lost 3 bases to trimming and J lost 3 bases, with 13 bases between them. There are 14 residues in the CDR3. Germline V gene data show CDR1 as SGDLS and CDR2 as YYNGEE. The CDR3 is CASSAGQTLYEQYF. The CDR3 DNA reads as TGTGCCAGCAGCGCTGGACAGACCCTCTACGAGCAGTACTTC.

This chain's CDR3 is CASSLGLKETQYF. In nucleotides, the CDR3 is TGTGCCAGCAGCTTGGGATTAAAAGAGACCCAGTACTTC. The chain recombines TRBV7-2 with TRBJ2-5, with no clear D. V shed 3 bases and J shed 3 bases, with 8 bases lying between them. The CDR3 contains 13 residues. The germline V gene encodes CDR1 SGHTA and CDR2 FQGNSA.

The V call is TRBV6-2 or TRBV6-3, the J call TRBJ1-5; D perhaps matches TRBD1 (5 bases). CDR1 and CDR2 from the germline V gene are MNHEY and SVGEGT. CDR3 length: 15 residues. The V end was cut by 6 bases, the J end by 2 bases, with 14 bases between. The DNA for the CDR3 is TGTGCCAGCAGGCCTTCAGGGATCGGCAATCAGCCCCAGCATTTT. It codes for CASRPSGIGNQPQHF.

The genes are TRBV29-1 and TRBJ2-2, with TRBD2 as a possible D gene (5 bases). This CDR3 comprises 14 residues. Trimming shortened V by 4 bases and J by 5 bases, and 14 bases separated the two germline ends. Germline V CDR1 and CDR2: SQVTM, ANQGSEA. The CDR3 DNA follows: TGCAGCGTTGGTTTTACGGGAAAGACCGGGGAGCTGTTTTTT. Protein sequence: CSVGFTGKTGELFF.

The genes are TRBV2 and TRBJ2-1; 11 positions match TRBD2. This CDR3 region has 15 residues. CDR1 and CDR2 from the germline V gene are SNHLY and FYNNEI. With V trimmed by 6 bases and J by 4 bases, 5 bases remained unmatched. DNA of the CDR3: TGTGCCAGCAGAATTAGCGGGAGGGATTACAATGAGCAGTTCTTC. Protein: CASRISGRDYNEQFF.

This chain joins TRBV28 and TRBJ2-3; the match to TRBD2 covers 7 bases. Germline V CDR1 and CDR2: MDHEN, SYDVKM. This CDR3 is built from 15 residues. V lost 2 bases, J lost 5 bases, and 7 bases stayed unmatched. The CDR3 DNA reads TGTGCCAGCAGTTTACTGGCGGGAGCTCAAGATACGCAGTATTTT. Its protein is CASSLLAGAQDTQYF.

This clone occurred once. This chain joins TRBV14 and TRBJ1-1, with no clear D. The germline V and J ends were trimmed by 3 bases and 11 bases, with 10 bases remaining between them. Germline CDR1 and CDR2: SGHDN and FVKESK. CDR3 length: 11 residues. The DNA for the CDR3 is TGTGCCAGCAGCCATGGACTGCGGGCTTTCTTT. It specifies CASSHGLRAFF.

The chain recombines TRBV10-3 with TRBJ2-1; TRBD2 matches 11 bases. This CDR3 has 15 amino acids. CDR1 and CDR2 from the germline V gene are ENHRY and SYGVKD. J lost 4 bases, V lost 4 bases, and 3 bases had no gene match. The DNA of the CDR3 is TGTGCCATCAGTGTAGCGGGAGGGCCTTACAATGAGCAGTTCTTC. It specifies CAISVAGGPYNEQFF.

J is TRBJ2-5 and V is TRBV7-9, with a possible D match to TRBD1 (6 bases). Germline V CDR1 and CDR2: SEHNR, FQNEAQ (reference sequence). Trimming shortened V by 5 bases and J by 1 base, and 8 bases separated the two germline ends. The CDR3 is 13 residues long. The CDR3 nucleotides are TGTGCCAGCAGCCCGGACAGCCAAGAGACCCAGTACTTC. It specifies CASSPDSQETQYF.

V is TRBV13 and J is TRBJ1-2, with a possible D match to TRBD1 (6 bases). Germline CDR1 and CDR2: PRHDT and FYEKMQ (reference sequence). V was cut by 0 bases and J by 5 bases, with 10 bases left in between. The CDR3 has 14 amino acids. CDR3 sequence: CASSLGDSPYGYTF. The CDR3 DNA reads as TGTGCCAGCAGCTTAGGGGACAGCCCATATGGCTACACCTTC. Together with reference TRBV13 and TRBJ1-2, the CDR3 gives the full variable domain: AAGVIQSPRHLIKEKRETATLKCYPIPRHDTVYWYQQGPGQDPQFLISFYEKMQSDKGSIPDRFSAQQFSDYHSELNMSSLELGDSALYFCASSLGDSPYGYTFGSGTRLTVV.

V gene TRBV6-1 combines with J gene TRBJ1-1; D is possibly TRBD1 (5 bases). Per the germline V gene, CDR1 is MNHNS and CDR2 is SASEGT. Between the trimmed V and J ends, which lost 2 bases and 5 bases, there was a span of 15 bases. The CDR3 contains 15 residues. CDR3 residues: CASSEWQGGRTEAFF. The CDR3 region has the DNA TGTGCCAGCAGTGAATGGCAGGGAGGGAGAACTGAAGCTTTCTTT.

This rearrangement joins TRBV14 to TRBJ2-7; D gene ambiguous. Trimming shortened V by 4 bases and J by 3 bases, and 13 bases separated the two germline ends. The V gene's germline CDR1 is SGHDN and CDR2 FVKESK. The CDR3 is made up of 14 amino acids. CDR3 bases: TGTGCCAGCAGCCCCCCTTGGAATCACTACGAGCAGTACTTC. Translating it yields CASSPPWNHYEQYF.

This chain links TRBV19 with TRBJ2-7; weak D call: TRBD1 (6 bases). Germline CDR1 LNHDA, CDR2 SQIVND (reference sequence). The V gene lost 0 bases and the J gene lost 4 bases, with 10 bases spanning the gap. The CDR3 is made up of 14 amino acids. CDR3 amino acids: CASSIDPRGYEQYF. CDR3 DNA sequence: TGTGCCAGTAGTATAGATCCCAGGGGATACGAGCAGTACTTC.

The gene calls are TRBV5-6 and TRBJ1-1, with D perhaps matching TRBD1 (5 bases). Per germline, CDR1 SGHDT and CDR2 YYEEEE. CDR3 size: 13 residues. The V gene lost 0 bases and the J gene lost 5 bases, with 8 bases spanning the gap. DNA for the CDR3: TGTGCCAGCAGCTTGGCCGCAGGGACTGAAGCTTTCTTT. This gives the protein CASSLAAGTEAFF.

The chain has TRBV2 and TRBJ2-5; no definite D call. The germline V gene encodes CDR1 SNHLY and CDR2 FYNNEI. CDR3 length: 15 amino acids. V lost 4 bases and J 0 bases, leaving 12 bases between the germline ends. The CDR3 sequence is CASSANSLYQETQYF. The CDR3 DNA reads as TGTGCCAGCAGTGCTAACAGCCTGTACCAAGAGACCCAGTACTTC.

This clone was recorded once. This chain connects TRBV7-9 to TRBJ2-1, with 9 positions matching TRBD2. The V segment lost 5 bases and the J segment 9 bases; nucleotides outside the gene matches: 11. Germline CDR1 is SEHNR and CDR2 is FQNEAQ (reference sequence). There are 15 residues in the CDR3. The CDR3 region is CASSRPIGLAPEQFF. CDR3 nucleotides: TGTGCCAGCAGCCGACCGATTGGACTAGCGCCTGAGCAGTTCTTC.